The 25 T cell receptor beta chains listed next were all sequenced from one sample in a study of blood T cell repertoires in COVID-19. Sequenced by immunoSEQ multiplex PCR; TCRdb stores in-frame clones only, minus some. The sample has hundreds of thousands of clones; approximately 85% are singletons. The material sequenced was peripheral blood. Every receptor here comes from a woman aged 55-70 years with active or convalescent COVID-19.

A single count supports this clone. The chain joins TRBV7-7 to TRBJ2-3; 10 bases are a match to TRBD2. V was pared by 3 bases and J by 6 bases, with 3 bases of the junction left unmatched. CDR1 is SSHAT, CDR2 FNYEAQ, per germline (reference sequence). CDR3 length: 14 residues. The CDR3 DNA reads as TGTGCCAGCAGCTTGAGCGGGGGGGCCGATACGCAGTATTTT. It yields the protein CASSLSGGADTQYF.

The chain joins TRBV30 to TRBJ1-1; TRBD1 is a possible D gene (5 bases). The germline V gene encodes CDR1 GTSNPN and CDR2 SVGIG (reference sequence). V lost 1 base, J lost 10 bases, and 16 bases lay in between. The CDR3 has 13 residues. CDR3: CAWSEIPGDAAFF. CDR3 nucleotides: TGTGCCTGGAGTGAAATCCCGGGGGATGCAGCTTTCTTT.

This rearrangement joins TRBV6-5 to TRBJ2-5; 10 bases line up with TRBD2. The CDR3 is made up of 13 amino acids. Germline values: CDR1 MNHEY, CDR2 SVGAGI. With V trimmed by 6 bases and J by 5 bases, 3 bases remained unmatched. The chain's CDR3 is CASRGTSVETQYF. Written as DNA, the CDR3 is TGTGCCAGCAGGGGGACTAGCGTTGAGACCCAGTACTTC.

V and J are TRBV5-1 and TRBJ2-1; D is possibly TRBD2 (5 bases). The CDR3 has 15 residues. V lost 0 bases and J lost 0, with 7 bases in between. The V gene's germline CDR1 is SGHRS and CDR2 YFSETQ. CDR3 sequence: CASSLGAASYNEQFF. Here the CDR3 DNA reads TGCGCCAGCAGCTTGGGAGCGGCCTCCTACAATGAGCAGTTCTTC.

The CDR3 bases are TGTGCCAGCAGCGTAGAAGCGGGGGGGACCTACGAGCAGTACTTC. Residues: CASSVEAGGTYEQYF. The chain has TRBV9 and TRBJ2-7; 10 bases agree with TRBD2. The length of the CDR3 is 15 residues. Losses at the gene ends were 0 bases for V and 2 bases for J; bases not matched to a gene: 2. Germline CDR1 is SGDLS and CDR2 is YYNGEE.

The chain's CDR3 is CASSLEHGQGVVSWPQHF. In DNA, the CDR3 is TGTGCCAGTAGCCTCGAACACGGACAGGGGGTAGTGTCTTGGCCCCAGCATTTT. The chain has TRBV19 and TRBJ1-5; 10 bases line up with TRBD1. Germline CDR1 reads LNHDA; CDR2 reads SQIVND (reference sequence). Unmatched junction bases numbered 20, after V lost 6 bases and J lost 9 bases. The CDR3 runs 18 residues.

The chain carries TRBV10-3 and TRBJ2-7; 9 nucleotides line up with TRBD2. V trimming: 5 bases; J trimming: 5 bases; junction bases outside the gene matches: 10. There are 15 residues in the CDR3. Germline V CDR1 and CDR2: ENHRY, SYGVKD. The CDR3: CAISNIAGAIDEQYF. The CDR3, as DNA: TGTGCCATCAGTAATATAGCGGGGGCGATCGACGAGCAGTACTTC.

This clone appeared a few times. This sequence joins TRBV5-1 and TRBJ1-2, with 7 bases identical to TRBD1. The CDR3 has 13 amino acids. The junction had 3 bases not matched to a gene; V was cut back by 4 bases and J by 3 bases. CDR1 SGHRS and CDR2 YFSETQ come from the germline V gene. The CDR3 DNA reads as TGCGCCAGCAGCCACAGGGGCTACTATGGCTACACCTTC. Amino acid sequence: CASSHRGYYGYTF. Full variable domain (rest looked up from reference TRBV5-1 and TRBJ1-2): KAGVTQTPRYLIKTRGQQVTLSCSPISGHRSVSWYQQTPGQGLQFLFEYFSETQRNKGNFPGRFSGRQFSNSRSEMNVSTLELGDSALYLCASSHRGYYGYTFGSGTRLTVV.

The chain uses TRBV7-2 and TRBJ2-5; 12 bases agree with TRBD2. The CDR3 has 18 amino acids. The germline V gene has CDR1 SGHTA and CDR2 FQGNSA. V was pared by 1 base and J by 7 bases, with 13 bases of the junction left unmatched. CDR3: CASSLDGTRLAGGATQYF. DNA for the CDR3: TGTGCCAGCAGCTTAGACGGGACACGGCTAGCGGGGGGGGCGACCCAGTACTTC.

The V call is TRBV2, the J call TRBJ1-5; 8 bases agree with TRBD1. V lost 7 bases, J lost 6 bases, and 5 bases stayed unmatched. This CDR3 comprises 13 residues. Germline CDR1 is SNHLY and CDR2 is FYNNEI. Here the CDR3 DNA reads TGTGCCAGCACCGGGGACAGGCCTCAGCCCCAGCATTTT. It encodes CASTGDRPQPQHF.

This clone was detected only once. The V gene is TRBV19, the J gene TRBJ1-5; TRBD1 aligns across 9 bases. Germline loops: CDR1 LNHDA, CDR2 SQIVND (reference sequence). The CDR3 loop spans 15 amino acids. V gave up 5 bases and J gave up 7 bases; unmatched junction bases: 9. As DNA, the CDR3 is TGTGCCAGTAGTCCATGGGACAGGGATTTCCAGCCCCAGCATTTT. Its protein product is CASSPWDRDFQPQHF.

The V call is TRBV7-2, the J call TRBJ1-6; D gene unclear. This CDR3 has 15 residues. Germline values: CDR1 SGHTA, CDR2 FQGNSA. The V end was cut by 0 bases, the J end by 10 bases, with 13 bases between. Here the CDR3 DNA reads TGTGCCAGCAGCTTAGCCCCCGTCCCGGGATCACCCCTCCACTTT. It yields the protein CASSLAPVPGSPLHF.

In this sample, this clone turned up a few times. The J gene is TRBJ2-7, the V gene TRBV6-1, with D tentatively TRBD1 (5 bases). From germline, CDR1 is MNHNS and CDR2 SASEGT. This CDR3 region has 16 residues. V dropped 0 bases and J dropped 1 base, with 13 bases sitting between them. CDR3: CASSEAGVLGSYEQYF. In DNA, the CDR3 is TGTGCCAGCAGTGAAGCAGGGGTGTTGGGGTCCTACGAGCAGTACTTC.

In nucleotides, the CDR3 is TGTGCCAGCAGCTTAGTAGGGACTTCCTCTAGCACAGATACGCAGTATTTT. The encoded protein is CASSLVGTSSSTDTQYF. The rearrangement joins TRBV7-2 to TRBJ2-3, with D perhaps matching TRBD2 (6 bases). The V and J ends lost 1 base and 0 bases respectively, with 14 bases between them. The CDR3 is 17 residues long. Looked up from germline, CDR1 is SGHTA and CDR2 is FQGNSA.

The chain uses TRBV6-1 and TRBJ1-2; TRBD1 agrees at 11 bases. The CDR3 loop spans 14 amino acids. Germline CDR1 is MNHNS and CDR2 is SASEGT. The ends lost 3 bases at V and 12 bases at J; junction bases unmatched: 9. CDR3 nucleotides: TGTGCCAGCAGTGACGGACAGGGGGCGAAGGTCGACACCTTC. As protein: CASSDGQGAKVDTF.

The chain is built from TRBV28 and TRBJ2-5; TRBD1 matches at 8 bases. With V trimmed by 6 bases and J by 6 bases, 15 bases remained unmatched. The CDR3 totals 16 residues. Germline values: CDR1 MDHEN, CDR2 SYDVKM. The CDR3 spells CASSLGYPTGGQTQYF. The CDR3 DNA is TGTGCCAGCAGCCTAGGGTACCCCACAGGGGGGCAGACCCAGTACTTC.

This clone was observed a single time. This chain joins TRBV6-2 or TRBV6-3 and TRBJ2-3; weak D call: TRBD2 (6 bases). Per germline, CDR1 MNHEY and CDR2 SVGEGT. This CDR3 region has 15 residues. V dropped 5 bases and J dropped 1 base, with 13 bases sitting between them. The CDR3 bases are TGTGCCAGCAGTAGAGGGCGGGGAGGCACAGATACGCAGTATTTT. Its translation is CASSRGRGGTDTQYF.

This rearrangement joins TRBV4-1 to TRBJ2-7; TRBD1 agrees at 9 bases. CDR3 length: 16 residues. V shed 0 bases, J shed 4 bases, and the junction held 7 bases outside the gene matches. Germline CDR1 and CDR2: MGHRA and YSYEKL. The CDR3 sequence is CASSQDSGQGLYEQYF. DNA for the CDR3: TGCGCCAGCAGCCAAGATTCGGGACAGGGCCTTTACGAGCAGTACTTC.

CDR3 residues: CSGGQGEGEKLFF. The CDR3 DNA sequence: TGCAGCGGGGGACAGGGGGAAGGGGAAAAACTGTTTTTT. The chain employs TRBV29-1 and TRBJ1-4; TRBD1 aligns across 11 bases. This CDR3 comprises 13 residues. The V segment lost 7 bases and the J segment 8 bases; nucleotides outside the gene matches: 6. The germline gives CDR1 SQVTM, CDR2 ANQGSEA.

This chain connects TRBV5-5 to TRBJ1-1, with D possibly TRBD1 on 5 matching bases. V lost 4 bases and J lost 1, with 14 bases in between. The CDR3 sequence is 15 residues long. Looked up from germline, CDR1 is SGHKS and CDR2 is YYEKEE (reference sequence). The CDR3, as DNA: TGTGCCAGCAGCCCCAGGTGGGGCCCGAACACTGAAGCTTTCTTT. It codes for CASSPRWGPNTEAFF.

This chain connects TRBV6-2 or TRBV6-3 to TRBJ2-3; 7 bases align to TRBD2. This CDR3 contains 15 residues. V lost 6 bases and J lost 2; bases outside the gene matches: 8. CDR1 and CDR2 from the germline V gene are MNHEY and SVGEGT. DNA for the CDR3: TGTGCCAGCAGCCCAAGCGGGGTATACACAGATACGCAGTATTTT. The encoded protein is CASSPSGVYTDTQYF.

This chain joins TRBV7-9 and TRBJ2-5; TRBD2 agrees at 8 bases. The J segment lost 2 bases and the V segment lost 7 bases, leaving 9 bases of the junction unmatched. Germline V lookup: CDR1 SEHNR, CDR2 FQNEAQ (reference sequence). The CDR3 spans 15 residues. Here the CDR3 reads CASTRGGTTQETQYF. In DNA, the CDR3 is TGTGCCAGCACCCGCGGGGGGACTACACAAGAGACCCAGTACTTC. The full variable domain, completed using reference TRBV7-9 and TRBJ2-5, is DTGVSQNPRHKITKRGQNVTFRCDPISEHNRLYWYRQTLGQGPEFLTYFQNEAQLEKSRLLSDRFSAERPKGSFSTLEIQRTEQGDSAMYLCASTRGGTTQETQYFGPGTRLLVL.

The chain uses TRBV6-5 and TRBJ1-1; 11 nucleotides align to TRBD1. The CDR3 has 15 amino acids. J gave up 1 base and V 10 bases, and 8 bases lay outside the gene matches. CDR1 and CDR2 (germline): MNHEY, SVGAGI. DNA of the CDR3: TGTGCCAACCGCAGGGACAGGGGGAGGAACACTGAAGCTTTCTTT. It yields the protein CANRRDRGRNTEAFF.

In regard to this clone: Sequence at one end of the junction differs from germline and may be a read error. The CDR3 is CASSLAAGGRTDTQYF. The CDR3 region has the DNA TGTGCCAGCAGCTTAGCTGCGGGGGGACGCACGGATACGCAGTATTTT. This chain links TRBV7-8 with TRBJ2-3, with 8 bases identical to TRBD2. Germline CDR1 is SGHVS and CDR2 is FQNEAQ. The CDR3 covers 16 residues.

The CDR3 coding sequence is TGTGCCAGCAGCACGGGACTCTCCTACGAGCAGTACTTC. Protein product: CASSTGLSYEQYF. This chain connects TRBV7-6 to TRBJ2-7; tentative D call: TRBD2 (6 bases). Trimming pared 5 bases from V and 0 bases from J, leaving 8 bases between. The length of the CDR3 is 13 residues. Germline loops: CDR1 SGHVS, CDR2 FNYEAQ.